This paragraph reports one T cell receptor (beta chain). The target antigen is unknown. The sample comes from a study of OX40 agonist ivuxolimab in advanced cancers. General study points: On average, a greater number of expanded clones characterised CD8+ T cells relative to CD4+.

Germline loops: CDR1 MNHEY, CDR2 SVGAGI. V gave up 7 bases and J gave up 0 bases, with 11 bases separating them. CDR3 length: 14 residues. Here immunoSEQ multiplex PCR was the method, and the copy in TCRdb shows in-frame clones only, minus some. This table holds some 66,000 clones, around 73% found once. The sample in question was CD4+ or CD8+ T cells sorted from blood, obtained in a trial of the OX40 agonist ivuxolimab. The V gene is TRBV6-5, the J gene TRBJ2-3; D remains unclear. The sequence came from an adult with an advanced solid tumor such as melanoma, head and neck, liver or kidney cancer. CDR3 sequence (DNA): TGTGCCAGCAAATTGGCGGTTAGCACAGATACGCAGTATTTT. Residues: CASKLAVSTDTQYF.